This T cell receptor beta chain was sequenced in a study of OX40 agonist ivuxolimab in advanced cancers. Study background: With ivuxolimab, an agonistic anti-OX40 (CD134) antibody, patients were treated. Every 2 weeks, patients got intravenous ivuxolimab at one of six dose levels (0.01-10 mg/kg).

Study-wide findings and caveats: Among the nonresponders, some also had low normalized T-cell clonal expansion.

Turning to this clone: Its antigen is still unknown.

Germline V lookup: CDR1 SGHRS, CDR2 YFSETQ. The V gene end was trimmed by 0 bases and the J gene end by 4 bases; junction bases not matched to a gene: 16. The CDR3 contains 19 residues. On cycle 4 day 1 and cycle 7 day 1, as well as at baseline, blood was sampled. The table came from immunoSEQ multiplex PCR; TCRdb's copy has only in-frame clones and leaves some out. The repertoire has approximately 60,000 clones, roughly 89% of them found once; the top ten carry less than 6%. The origin of this receptor is an adult with an advanced solid tumor such as melanoma, head and neck, liver or kidney cancer. This material consisted of CD4+ or CD8+ T cells sorted from blood, taken in a trial of the OX40 agonist ivuxolimab. This chain joins TRBV5-1 and TRBJ2-7, with 10 nucleotides matching TRBD1. For the CDR3, the DNA is TGCGCCAGCAGCTTGGCCCGCACCAGGACGACAGGGGGCTTTTACGAGCAGTACTTC. This gives the protein CASSLARTRTTGGFYEQYF.